This T cell receptor (beta chain) stems from a study of blood T cell repertoires in COVID-19. Study details: Specimens from acute and convalescent COVID-19 originated in the United States, Italy and Spain. T cells, B-cell-depleted T cells, or PBMCs provided the cDNA or gDNA that served as material.

Germline V lookup: CDR1 KGHSH, CDR2 LQKENI. Deletions cut 2 bases from V and 0 bases from J, with 16 bases between. The CDR3 loop spans 17 amino acids. Profiling relied on immunoSEQ multiplex PCR, and the TCRdb table lists in-frame clones only, not all of them. This sample yields around 210,000 clones, of which around 83% are seen a single time; roughly 13% belongs to the top ten. The V call is TRBV18, the J call TRBJ1-1; possible D gene TRBD1, 5 bases. The sequenced sample was peripheral blood. This TCR came from a human donor in a cohort sampled during active COVID-19. Here the CDR3 DNA reads TGTGCCAGCTCACCAAAGTCGCTGGGGCAGGTGAACACTGAAGCTTTCTTT. This gives the protein CASSPKSLGQVNTEAFF.